This T cell receptor (beta chain) was retrieved from a study of response to subunit inactivated influenza vaccine. V gave up 4 bases and J gave up 6 bases, with 17 bases separating them. The CDR3 covers 14 residues. Looked up from germline, CDR1 is SGHDT and CDR2 is YYEEEE. This clonotype turned up a few times. Its antigen is as yet unknown. Study results and caveats: The authors proposed limited new T cell recruitment per seasonal influenza vaccination.

TCRdb itself ran the RT-PCR reads through MiXCR, one entry per CDR3 protein. Seen here are about 160,000 distinct CDR3 sequences, approximately 11% observed once, and the top ten hold around an eighth. This material consisted of non-naive T cells sorted from PBMCs, taken 45 days after vaccination. The rearrangement joins TRBV5-6 to TRBJ2-7; D perhaps matches TRBD1 (6 bases). The receptor was derived from a man in his fifties who received an inactivated influenza vaccine. In nucleotides, the CDR3 is TGTGCCAGCAGCGCCGCCACAGGGTCACTCGAGCAGTACTTC. As protein: CASSAATGSLEQYF.